This T cell receptor beta chain was recorded in a study of blood T cell repertoires in COVID-19. The sample holds a few counts of this clone. In germline, CDR1 is SNHLY, CDR2 FYNNEI. The V and J ends lost 4 bases and 0 bases respectively, with 10 bases between them. This CDR3 comprises 16 residues. Source study methods: Reference gene primers were amplified, and this amplification served to estimate nucleated cell counts. Sequencing was performed with immunoSEQ multiplex PCR; in TCRdb, only in-frame clones are kept and a portion is missing. The V and J calls and the clone size are those of that table, but D and trimming were determined from the DNA. The repertoire holds about 130,000 clones, with around 81% as singletons.

The chain joins TRBV2 to TRBJ1-6; no clear D. The sample comprised peripheral blood. The clonotype originates from a woman in her sixties with active or convalescent COVID-19. CDR3 in DNA: TGTGCCAGCAGTGCGCTAGGGAGCTCCTATAATTCACCCCTCCACTTT. Amino acid sequence: CASSALGSSYNSPLHF.